What follows are 19 T cell receptor beta chains derived from one specimen sequenced in a study of T cell responses to AZD1222 COVID-19 vaccine. The method was immunoSEQ multiplex PCR; TCRdb's version includes in-frame clones alone and lacks a portion of them. The top ten clones hold 10% to 13% of a sample with tens of thousands of clones, approximately 84% of them seen once. The sequences come from peripheral blood, collected on day 0 of AZD1222 vaccination. Source of these receptors: an adult in good health.

The rearrangement links TRBV30 to TRBJ2-7, with 7 bases matching TRBD2. V shed 0 bases, J shed 2 bases, and the junction held 4 bases outside the gene matches. The CDR3 is made up of 14 amino acids. The germline V gene has CDR1 GTSNPN and CDR2 SVGIG (reference sequence). This chain's CDR3 is CAWSVGGSAYEQYF. Written as DNA, the CDR3 is TGTGCCTGGAGTGTAGGCGGGAGTGCCTACGAGCAGTACTTC. Full variable domain (outside the CDR3, taken from reference TRBV30 and TRBJ2-7): SQTIHQWPATLVQPVGSPLSLECTVEGTSNPNLYWYRQAAGRGLQLLFYSVGIGQISSEVPQNLSASRPQDRQFILSSKKLLLSDSGFYLCAWSVGGSAYEQYFGPGTRLTVT.

The genes are TRBV11-1 and TRBJ1-1, with TRBD1 identical over 7 bases. Germline V gene sequence: CDR1 SGHAT, CDR2 FQDESV (reference sequence). CDR3 length: 15 amino acids. V was clipped by 5 bases and J by 0 bases; unmatched bases: 6. The CDR3 region has the DNA TGTGCCAGCAGCGGTCGGACAGGCTTGAACACTGAAGCTTTCTTT. This translates into CASSGRTGLNTEAFF.

This sequence joins TRBV1 and TRBJ1-2. TRBV1 is a documented pseudogene. The CDR3 contains 15 residues. The CDR3 DNA follows: TGCACCACCACCACCCCCGGGGTAACTATGTGTGGCTACACCTTC. It translates to CTTTTPGVTMCGYTF.

V is TRBV10-2 and J is TRBJ1-5; D gene uncertain. This CDR3 is built from 17 residues. V lost 0 bases and J 1 base, leaving 13 bases between the germline ends. From germline, CDR1 is WSHSY and CDR2 SAAADI. The DNA for the CDR3 is TGCGCCAGCAGTGAGTCGATGGGTTCTTGGAGCAATCAGCCCCAGCATTTT. Its protein is CASSESMGSWSNQPQHF.

This chain joins TRBV11-2 and TRBJ2-3; 7 bases fit TRBD2. Germline CDR1 and CDR2: SGHAT and FQNNGV. V trimming: 5 bases; J trimming: 2 bases; junction bases outside the gene matches: 7. The CDR3 has 15 residues. CDR3 nucleotides: TGTGCCAGCAGCCCGACTAGCCGCTCCACAGATACGCAGTATTTT. Translating gives CASSPTSRSTDTQYF.

The chain is built from TRBV2 and TRBJ2-3; D is ambiguous. Germline V CDR1 and CDR2: SNHLY, FYNNEI. CDR3 length equals 12 residues. V was cut by 7 bases and J by 2 bases, with 7 bases left in between. The CDR3 is CASTYPTDTQYF. The CDR3 DNA sequence: TGTGCCAGCACCTACCCCACAGATACGCAGTATTTT.

The chain couples TRBV2 to TRBJ1-3; 9 positions match TRBD1. Germline trimming cut 4 bases from V and 8 bases from J; bases unmatched to any gene: 6. The CDR3 consists of 14 residues. CDR1 and CDR2 (germline): SNHLY, FYNNEI. CDR3 sequence reads: CASSGDRGRDTIYF. CDR3 DNA: TGTGCCAGCAGTGGTGACAGGGGGAGAGACACCATATATTTT.

The chain joins TRBV27 to TRBJ2-7; D gene ambiguous. Germline V gene sequence: CDR1 MNHEY, CDR2 SMNVEV (reference sequence). Trimming removed 4 bases at V and 1 base at J, with 11 bases between. The CDR3 is made up of 14 amino acids. CDR3 bases: TGTGCCAGCAGTTCCGGCGGCTCATCCTACGAGCAGTACTTC. Protein sequence: CASSSGGSSYEQYF.

This chain uses TRBV6-5 with TRBJ1-1; D uncertain. Germline CDR1 is MNHEY and CDR2 is SVGAGI. V lost 7 bases to trimming and J lost 8 bases, with 14 bases between them. The CDR3 spans 12 residues. The CDR3 region has the DNA TGTGCCAGCACTCCCCTGGTAGTGGAAGCTTTCTTT. Its translation: CASTPLVVEAFF.

The chain has TRBV6-5 and TRBJ1-2, with D unclear. The germline CDR1 and CDR2 sequences are MNHEY and SVGAGI. The CDR3 runs to 13 residues. V lost 7 bases to trimming and J lost 13 bases, with 22 bases between them. In nucleotides, the CDR3 is TGTGCCAGCACCCCCGGGAGAGACGGCGTGAGCACCTTC. Its translation is CASTPGRDGVSTF.

The chain employs TRBV6-1 and TRBJ1-5, with D tentatively TRBD1 (6 bases). Germline V gives CDR1 MNHNS, CDR2 SASEGT. CDR3 size: 13 residues. V gave up 3 bases and J gave up 5 bases, with 8 bases separating them. CDR3 nucleotides: TGTGCCAGCAGTGACGAGGGGGATCAGCCCCAGCATTTT. Translation: CASSDEGDQPQHF.

This chain connects TRBV6-1 to TRBJ1-6; no clear D. The CDR3 extends over 18 amino acids. Trimming shortened V by 4 bases and J by 0 bases, and 16 bases separated the two germline ends. Germline loops: CDR1 MNHNS, CDR2 SASEGT. The CDR3 spells CASSGASMAASYNSPLHF. As DNA, the CDR3 is TGTGCCAGCAGTGGAGCGTCAATGGCAGCCTCCTATAATTCACCCCTCCACTTT.

The genes are TRBV5-5 and TRBJ2-7; D gene ambiguous. The CDR3 runs 14 residues. The V end lost 1 base, the J end lost 0 bases, and 8 bases lay between the germline ends. Germline V gives CDR1 SGHKS, CDR2 YYEKEE (reference sequence). This chain's CDR3 is CASSLLVDSYEQYF. The CDR3 bases are TGTGCCAGCAGCTTGTTAGTGGACTCCTACGAGCAGTACTTC.

The V and J genes are TRBV7-6 and TRBJ2-7; 7 bases map to TRBD2. The CDR3 is made up of 15 amino acids. The V and J ends lost 1 base and 3 bases, in that order; junction bases with no gene match: 6. Germline CDR1 reads SGHVS; CDR2 reads FNYEAQ. The CDR3 region is CASSLDVGGHYEQYF. The CDR3 DNA is TGTGCCAGCAGCTTAGACGTGGGAGGGCACTACGAGCAGTACTTC.

The gene calls are TRBV11-2 and TRBJ2-5; 15 bases map to TRBD2. Germline V gene lookup returns CDR1 SGHAT and CDR2 FQNNGV. The length of the CDR3 is 16 residues. With 5 bases clipped from V and 3 bases from J, the junction kept 4 bases outside the gene matches. The CDR3 loop reads CASSRGLAGGEETQYF. Here the CDR3 DNA reads TGTGCCAGCAGCAGGGGACTAGCGGGGGGAGAAGAGACCCAGTACTTC.

The V and J genes are TRBV3-1 (or the pseudogene TRBV3-2) and TRBJ1-1; TRBD1 matches at 7 bases. The CDR3 spans 12 residues. Germline V gene lookup returns CDR1 LGHDT and CDR2 YNNKEL (reference sequence). The V and J ends lost 2 bases and 8 bases, in that order; junction bases with no gene match: 2. CDR3 region: CASSQSTGEAFF. The CDR3, as DNA: TGTGCCAGCAGCCAATCGACAGGGGAAGCTTTCTTT.

This clone showed up just once. The chain combines TRBV5-1 with TRBJ1-1; no firm D call. Germline CDR1 and CDR2: SGHRS and YFSETQ. The V end was cut by 1 base, the J end by 1 base, with 8 bases between. This CDR3 region has 14 residues. This CDR3 is CASSLTATNTEAFF. DNA for the CDR3: TGCGCCAGCAGCTTGACGGCTACGAACACTGAAGCTTTCTTT.

The chain is built from TRBV7-9 and TRBJ1-1; D gene uncertain. Germline CDR1 and CDR2: SEHNR and FQNEAQ (reference sequence). Trimming shortened V by 4 bases and J by 1 base, and 7 bases separated the two germline ends. CDR3 size: 13 residues. For the CDR3, the DNA is TGTGCCAGCAGCTACCACCCGAACACTGAAGCTTTCTTT. Translation: CASSYHPNTEAFF.

CDR3 region: CAISESGTRNQPQHF. In nucleotides, the CDR3 is TGTGCCATCAGTGAGTCGGGGACGAGGAATCAGCCCCAGCATTTT. The J gene is TRBJ1-5, the V gene TRBV10-3; D perhaps matches TRBD1 (5 bases). V lost 0 bases and J 4 bases, leaving 10 bases between the germline ends. The germline V gene has CDR1 ENHRY and CDR2 SYGVKD. This CDR3 comprises 15 residues.